This TCR beta chain was sequenced for a study of blood T cell repertoires in COVID-19. Study details: Acute-phase and convalescent COVID-19 samples originated in the United States, Italy and Spain. The analysed material was cDNA or gDNA that came from T cells, B-cell-depleted T cells, or PBMCs.

V was clipped by 0 bases and J by 7 bases, with 25 bases between them. In germline, CDR1 is LGHNA, CDR2 YSLEER. The CDR3 is made up of 20 amino acids. Assay used: immunoSEQ multiplex PCR; TCRdb lists only in-frame clones, some missing. The sample consists of about 330,000 clones, 70% to 90% of them appearing once. The chain uses TRBV4-3 and TRBJ1-6; D may be TRBD1 (5 bases). This clonotype was obtained from a woman aged 45-65 years with active or convalescent COVID-19. Sequencing was performed on peripheral blood. CDR3 in DNA: TGCGCCAGCAGCCAAGAAGGCGTCACCGAAGGCAGGGTTTGGAATTCACCCCTCCACTTT. It yields the protein CASSQEGVTEGRVWNSPLHF.